The sequence of this T cell receptor (beta chain) was determined in a study of T cells in Graves' hyperthyroidism and ophthalmopathy. Turning to the study itself: The initial diagnosis was the point when peripheral blood was collected, ahead of any treatment.

Under 3 months was the duration of disease in ophthalmopathy patients, who also had a Clinical Activity Score of at least 3 and a NOSPECS grade of at least 4. Extraction of PBMCs used more than 8.5 ml of fresh peripheral blood. Amplified regions were TCR beta CDR3 sequences from RNA transcripts. TCR CDR3 underwent first-round RT-PCR with the HTBI primer set. In TCRdb, the multiplex PCR reads were re-called with MiXCR into one record per CDR3 protein. The sample has 490,000 or so distinct CDR3 sequences, less than 20% seen once. This clonotype occurred many times. Sequenced sample: blood. The TCR originated in a man aged 40-55 years with Graves' ophthalmopathy.

CDR3 sequence reads: CASSLARAHEQYF. DNA of the CDR3: TGTGCCAGCAGTTTGGCCAGGGCCCACGAGCAGTACTTC. The rearrangement links TRBV12-3 or TRBV12-4 to TRBJ2-7, with D tentatively TRBD1 (5 bases). This CDR3 has 13 residues. V was trimmed by 3 bases and J by 5 bases, leaving 11 bases between them.